The 10 T cell receptor beta chains given below trace back to one sample, sequenced in a study of blood T cell repertoires in COVID-19. The method was immunoSEQ multiplex PCR; TCRdb's version includes in-frame clones alone and lacks a portion of them. This table has 180,000 or so clones, approximately 83% appearing once. The sample consisted of peripheral blood. The receptors come from a man in his sixties with acute or convalescent COVID-19.

The rearrangement links TRBV18 to TRBJ2-1, with D maybe TRBD1 (6 bases). CDR1 is KGHSH and CDR2 is LQKENI in the germline V gene. V lost 5 bases and J lost 10, with 24 bases in between. The CDR3 has 16 residues. Here the CDR3 reads CASSEASSGAVREQFF. CDR3 DNA: TGTGCCAGCTCAGAGGCGTCTTCAGGGGCGGTACGGGAGCAGTTCTTC.

The CDR3 is CASSHKTSGGNTGELFF. CDR3 nucleotide sequence: TGTGCCAGCAGCCACAAGACTAGCGGGGGGAACACCGGGGAGCTGTTTTTT. This rearrangement joins TRBV7-9 to TRBJ2-2; 12 bases map to TRBD2. This CDR3 has 17 amino acids. The germline gives CDR1 SEHNR, CDR2 FQNEAQ (reference sequence). With V trimmed by 5 bases and J by 1 base, 5 bases remained unmatched.

V and J are TRBV11-2 and TRBJ2-7; TRBD2 matches at 7 bases. CDR3 size: 13 residues. Germline CDR1 reads SGHAT; CDR2 reads FQNNGV. Trimming took 6 bases from V and 7 from J; bases not matched to a gene: 9. The CDR3, as DNA: TGTGCCAGCAGACGGGAGTGGGAGGGAGAGCAGTACTTC. Translated: CASRREWEGEQYF.

The chain couples TRBV3-1 (or the pseudogene TRBV3-2) to TRBJ1-2; D is undetermined. CDR1 is LGHDT and CDR2 is YNNKEL in the germline V gene (reference sequence). Deletions cut 1 base from V and 8 bases from J, with 11 bases between. The CDR3 spans 13 residues. CDR3 residues: CASSQALGGGYTF. The CDR3 region has the DNA TGTGCCAGCAGCCAAGCGCTAGGAGGGGGCTACACCTTC.

The rearrangement links TRBV6-5 to TRBJ2-3; D uncertain. The CDR3 contains 14 residues. Germline V gives CDR1 MNHEY, CDR2 SVGAGI. Trimming took 6 bases from V and 6 from J, leaving 16 bases between them. CDR3 coding DNA: TGTGCCAGCAGCGCCCCGGGTGGTTTGGATACGCAGTATTTT. Translated: CASSAPGGLDTQYF.

The chain couples TRBV19 to TRBJ2-5, with 8 bases lining up with TRBD2. CDR1 is LNHDA and CDR2 is SQIVND in the germline V gene (reference sequence). The CDR3 extends over 18 amino acids. V dropped 3 bases and J dropped 7; count of bases not matched to a gene: 19. DNA of the CDR3: TGTGCCAGTAGTATCTGGTATAGCGGGACCGGAGGGTCACGGACCCAGTACTTC. Protein sequence: CASSIWYSGTGGSRTQYF.

V usage is TRBV30 and J usage is TRBJ1-5; weak D call: TRBD1 (6 bases). The germline CDR1 and CDR2 sequences are GTSNPN and SVGIG (reference sequence). This CDR3 has 13 amino acids. Trimming removed 1 base from V and 2 bases from J, with 6 bases in between. CDR3 amino acids: CAWSGQGNQPQHF. For the CDR3, the DNA is TGTGCCTGGAGTGGACAGGGCAATCAGCCCCAGCATTTT. Full variable domain (missing parts from reference TRBV30 and TRBJ1-5): SQTIHQWPATLVQPVGSPLSLECTVEGTSNPNLYWYRQAAGRGLQLLFYSVGIGQISSEVPQNLSASRPQDRQFILSSKKLLLSDSGFYLCAWSGQGNQPQHFGDGTRLSIL.

The DNA of the CDR3 is TGTGCCAGCAGCGCAGGGACAGGGGGTTACGGAGAGACCCAGTACTTC. Its protein is CASSAGTGGYGETQYF. The V call is TRBV7-9, the J call TRBJ2-5; 11 bases fit TRBD1. CDR1 is SEHNR, CDR2 FQNEAQ, per germline (reference sequence). The CDR3 runs 16 residues. Trimming took 5 bases from V and 4 from J; bases not matched to a gene: 9.

This chain joins TRBV6-5 and TRBJ1-5; possibly TRBD1 for D (5 bases). The CDR3 runs to 13 residues. V was cut by 7 bases and J by 5 bases, with 12 bases left in between. Germline CDR1 and CDR2: MNHEY and SVGAGI. DNA of the CDR3: TGTGCCAGCACCCCGCGGGGGGATCAGCCCCAGCATTTT. Translating it yields CASTPRGDQPQHF.

The J gene is TRBJ1-6, the V gene TRBV28; unclear D gene. In germline, CDR1 is MDHEN, CDR2 SYDVKM. The CDR3 contains 15 residues. The germline V and J ends were trimmed by 2 bases and 11 bases, with 16 bases remaining between them. The CDR3 DNA follows: TGTGCCAGCAGTTTACCGATCGTGGGAGGGACACCCCTCCACTTT. Translating gives CASSLPIVGGTPLHF.